This is a list of T cell receptor beta chains from one sample in a study of PD-1 blockade in classical Hodgkin lymphoma. Here immunoSEQ multiplex PCR was the method, and the copy in TCRdb shows in-frame clones only, minus some. The repertoire holds approximately 9,800 clones, with just under 75% as singletons. The sample here was CD4+ T cells from blood, taken at baseline. These receptors all stem from a human donor with classical Hodgkin lymphoma. Both conserved end residues are trimmed from each CDR3. Fields, in order: clone size, J gene, V gene, CDR3 protein. Clone size is shown for a subset of rows, as once, few, many or a class of expanded clone.

size: .; J: TRBJ1-5; V: TRBV5-6; CDR3: ASSPGGGNQPQH
size: few; J: TRBJ1-6; V: TRBV18; CDR3: ASSQEINSPLH
size: .; J: TRBJ1-5; V: TRBV27; CDR3: ASSSPPRQGNQPQH
size: .; J: TRBJ2-3; V: TRBV5-1; CDR3: ASYQDNTQLDTQY
size: .; J: TRBJ2-5; V: TRBV11-2; CDR3: ASSLAASVETQY
size: .; J: TRBJ1-3; V: TRBV2; CDR3: ASSERAGAFSGNTIY
size: .; J: TRBJ2-5; V: TRBV7-9; CDR3: ASSGGTGGIETQY
size: .; J: TRBJ2-7; V: TRBV10-3; CDR3: ATMGLAGDPSSYEQY
size: .; J: TRBJ2-7; V: TRBV7-9; CDR3: ASSLATGAPGEQY
size: .; J: TRBJ2-3; V: TRBV11-2; CDR3: ASSLGFSVVTDTQY
size: few; J: TRBJ2-5; V: TRBV5-1; CDR3: ASSSPGLAVQETQY
size: once; J: TRBJ2-3; V: TRBV4-2; CDR3: ASGRGPTGGSDTQY
size: .; J: TRBJ2-7; V: TRBV15; CDR3: ATSGGGRGNSYEQY
size: .; J: TRBJ1-1; V: TRBV5-1; CDR3: ASSPSGQANTEAF
size: .; J: TRBJ2-7; V: TRBV7-9; CDR3: ASSLVRGLAASYEQY
size: .; J: TRBJ2-1; V: TRBV28; CDR3: ASSPKINEQF
size: .; J: TRBJ1-2; V: TRBV5-6; CDR3: ASSLGQGGRGYT
size: .; J: TRBJ2-7; V: TRBV7-2; CDR3: ASSLVGLEQY
size: few; J: TRBJ2-1; V: TRBV5-1; CDR3: ASRVTEYNEQF
size: .; J: TRBJ2-7; V: TRBV5-1; CDR3: ASSIRPGTASSYEQY
size: .; J: TRBJ2-3; V: TRBV29-1; CDR3: SVANGLAGVSRYTDTQY
size: .; J: TRBJ1-4; V: TRBV7-2; CDR3: ASSSKTRATNEKLF
size: .; J: TRBJ2-3; V: TRBV5-1; CDR3: ASSPRTGGSDTQY
size: .; J: TRBJ2-1; V: TRBV15; CDR3: ATSRRGARVSFNEQF
size: .; J: TRBJ2-1; V: TRBV7-8; CDR3: ASSLALAGSSYNEQF
size: .; J: TRBJ1-1; V: TRBV5-1; CDR3: ASSSYGTGRNTEAF
size: .; J: TRBJ2-7; V: TRBV7-9; CDR3: ASSLTSGTYYEQY
size: .; J: TRBJ1-5; V: TRBV7-9; CDR3: ASSRGQGNQPQH
size: few; J: TRBJ1-1; V: TRBV5-1; CDR3: ASSLPGSGGMNTEAF
size: .; J: TRBJ2-5; V: TRBV4-2; CDR3: ASSQGGGSTGETQY
size: few; J: TRBJ1-4; V: TRBV14; CDR3: ASSQDNNEKLF
size: once; J: TRBJ2-1; V: TRBV7-3; CDR3: ASSWDHSSYNEQF
size: .; J: TRBJ2-1; V: TRBV5-1; CDR3: ASSLGPLGGPYEQF
size: .; J: TRBJ1-2; V: TRBV6-1; CDR3: ASSELQPGYGYT
size: .; J: TRBJ2-5; V: TRBV10-1; CDR3: ASTKGQSQETQY
size: .; J: TRBJ1-5; V: TRBV5-4; CDR3: ASSLDPDQPQH
size: .; J: TRBJ2-1; V: TRBV7-6; CDR3: ASSLRTSGVFSEQF
size: .; J: TRBJ2-2; V: TRBV5-4; CDR3: ASSLDRGRTGELF
size: .; J: TRBJ2-7; V: TRBV10-3; CDR3: AISLSRDKSYEQY
size: .; J: TRBJ1-1; V: TRBV6-1; CDR3: ASRRGGRGDTEAF
size: .; J: TRBJ2-2; V: TRBV5-1; CDR3: ASGPRPLAGYSGELF
size: .; J: TRBJ1-4; V: TRBV10-3; CDR3: AISTGQGANEKLF
size: .; J: TRBJ2-2; V: TRBV5-5; CDR3: ASSSRVTNTGELF
size: .; J: TRBJ2-1; V: TRBV29-1; CDR3: SVEIAGAYNEQF
size: .; J: TRBJ1-6; V: TRBV10-2; CDR3: ASSPGTSNSPLH
size: .; J: TRBJ1-5; V: TRBV11-1; CDR3: ASSLDTQPQH
size: .; J: TRBJ1-4; V: TRBV6-6; CDR3: ASSRQGGREKLF
size: .; J: TRBJ2-2; V: TRBV7-8; CDR3: ASSLAGGASGRVGGELF
size: .; J: TRBJ2-1; V: TRBV13; CDR3: ASTSRRAGSSYNEQF